This is a list of T cell receptor beta chains from one sample in a study of blood T cell repertoires in COVID-19. Profiled with immunoSEQ multiplex PCR; TCRdb holds only in-frame clones, not every one. The sample lists some 250,000 clones, 82% seen once, with around 2.9% in the top ten. Input material: peripheral blood. The receptors originated from a woman between 18 and 30 years old with acute or convalescent COVID-19. Each CDR3 is given with its conserved first and last residue. The D gene is left open where the match is weak. Not every row has a clone size; where given, it reads once, few, many or a size class.

j_gene,d_gene,len,abundance,v_gene,CDR3aa,CDR3nt
TRBJ2-7,.,13,few,TRBV12-3/TRBV12-4,CASSLSSAYEQYF,TGTGCCAGCAGTTTATCTAGCGCCTACGAGCAGTACTTC
TRBJ1-1,.,12,.,TRBV4-2,CASSHREGSSFF,TGTGCCAGCAGCCATAGAGAGGGCAGTTCTTTCTTT
TRBJ2-2,TRBD2,16,.,TRBV5-1,CASSRDAGVSTGELFF,TGCGCCAGCAGCCGGGACGCGGGAGTTAGCACCGGGGAGCTGTTTTTT
TRBJ2-2,.,14,.,TRBV30,CAVAVRVNTGELFF,TGTGCGGTTGCGGTCAGGGTGAACACCGGGGAGCTGTTTTTT
TRBJ1-2,TRBD1,13,.,TRBV5-6,CASRADRRDGYTF,TGTGCCAGCAGGGCGGACAGGAGAGATGGCTACACCTTC
TRBJ1-4,TRBD1,16,.,TRBV5-1,CASSSGQTSTNEKLFF,TGCGCCAGCAGCTCGGGACAGACCTCAACTAATGAAAAACTGTTTTTT
TRBJ2-5,TRBD2,14,.,TRBV12-5,CASGPGLAQETQYF,TGTGCTAGTGGTCCGGGACTAGCCCAAGAGACCCAGTACTTC
TRBJ1-6,.,16,.,TRBV4-2,CASSRSGGAKNSPLHF,TGTGCCAGCAGCCGAAGCGGGGGGGCTAAAAATTCACCCCTCCACTTT
TRBJ2-2,TRBD1,12,.,TRBV12-3/TRBV12-4,CASSRQGGELFF,TGTGCCAGCAGTCGACAGGGTGGGGAGCTGTTTTTT
TRBJ2-3,TRBD2,16,.,TRBV4-3,CASSPGRAGVTDTQYF,TGCGCCAGCAGCCCTGGAAGAGCGGGAGTCACAGATACGCAGTATTTT
TRBJ2-1,TRBD1,15,.,TRBV5-1,CASSTGQGGRDEQFF,TGCGCCAGCAGCACCGGACAGGGCGGTAGGGATGAGCAGTTCTTC
TRBJ1-6,.,15,.,TRBV27,CASSLSNLGYSPLHF,TGTGCCAGCAGTTTGTCAAATCTCGGGTACTCACCCCTCCACTTT
TRBJ2-7,TRBD2,13,.,TRBV5-1,CASRAGEIYEQYF,TGCGCCAGCAGGGCGGGGGAGATCTACGAGCAGTACTTC
TRBJ2-5,.,14,.,TRBV15,CATSLGHLQETQYF,TGTGCCACCAGCCTGGGACACCTACAAGAGACCCAGTACTTC
TRBJ1-4,.,18,.,TRBV28,CASSFGTIYSTTNEKLFF,TGTGCCAGCAGTTTCGGGACAATCTATTCAACAACTAATGAAAAACTGTTTTTT
TRBJ2-7,TRBD1,15,.,TRBV13,CASSLGGQATYEQYF,TGTGCCAGCAGCTTAGGGGGACAGGCCACCTACGAGCAGTACTTC
TRBJ1-5,.,16,.,TRBV5-6,CASSSRALRGNQPQHF,TGTGCCAGCAGTTCAAGGGCCCTCCGGGGAAATCAGCCCCAGCATTTT
TRBJ1-1,.,13,.,TRBV28,CASSGTWNTEAFF,TGTGCCAGCAGTGGTACTTGGAACACTGAAGCTTTCTTT
TRBJ2-7,.,13,once,TRBV12-3/TRBV12-4,CASSLRGGAGQYF,TGTGCCAGCAGTCTCCGTGGGGGGGCAGGGCAGTACTTC
TRBJ2-7,TRBD1,15,.,TRBV6-5,CASSYSGQGTYEQYF,TGTGCCAGCAGTTACTCGGGACAGGGAACCTACGAGCAGTACTTC
TRBJ2-1,.,16,once,TRBV5-1,CASSQLRRGLYNEQFF,TGCGCCAGCAGCCAACTGCGAAGGGGCCTCTACAATGAGCAGTTCTTC
TRBJ1-4,TRBD1,14,.,TRBV28,CASSLFTGDRGLFF,TGTGCCAGCAGTTTATTTACGGGGGACAGGGGACTGTTTTTT
TRBJ2-1,TRBD2,13,.,TRBV6-5,CASSPGLAGDKFF,TGTGCCAGCAGCCCGGGACTAGCGGGAGACAAGTTCTTC
TRBJ2-7,TRBD1,14,.,TRBV27,CASSLGDRVDEQYF,TGTGCCAGCAGTTTAGGCGACAGGGTCGACGAGCAGTACTTC
TRBJ2-7,TRBD2,14,once,TRBV10-3,CATQVLAGLYEQYF,TGTGCCACCCAAGTACTAGCGGGACTATACGAGCAGTACTTC
TRBJ1-2,TRBD1,15,few,TRBV6-1,CASSLTDRANYGYTF,TGTGCCAGCAGCTTGACTGACAGGGCTAACTATGGCTACACCTTC
TRBJ1-2,TRBD1,17,once,TRBV27,CASSLVPRGQGGNGYTF,TGTGCCAGCAGTTTAGTACCGAGAGGACAGGGTGGGAATGGCTACACCTTC
TRBJ2-3,TRBD2,17,few,TRBV7-2,CASSFESLAGVTDTQYF,TGTGCCAGCAGCTTCGAGAGTCTAGCGGGAGTTACAGATACGCAGTATTTT
TRBJ1-6,.,14,.,TRBV30,CAWRSGRGRSPLHF,TGTGCCTGGAGAAGTGGCAGGGGACGATCACCCCTCCACTTT
TRBJ2-4,.,16,.,TRBV7-8,CASSRAPGLAKNIQYF,TGTGCCAGCAGCCGAGCCCCGGGGTTAGCCAAAAACATTCAGTACTTC
TRBJ1-2,.,16,.,TRBV4-3,CASSARRGQGQGGYTF,TGCGCCAGCAGCGCCCGGCGGGGGCAGGGTCAGGGAGGCTACACCTTC
TRBJ2-7,.,13,.,TRBV5-6,CASSLGWTRGQYF,TGTGCCAGCAGCTTGGGTTGGACTCGCGGGCAGTACTTC
TRBJ2-7,TRBD1,16,.,TRBV30,CAWRKNYRGLTYEQYF,TGTGCCTGGAGGAAAAACTACAGGGGCTTAACCTACGAGCAGTACTTC
TRBJ2-7,TRBD2,16,.,TRBV6-6,CASSYGSSGGTYEQYF,TGTGCCAGCAGTTACGGGTCTAGCGGGGGGACCTACGAGCAGTACTTC
TRBJ2-7,.,14,.,TRBV6-5,CASSYSPRLNEQYF,TGTGCCAGCAGTTATTCTCCCAGGTTAAACGAGCAGTACTTC